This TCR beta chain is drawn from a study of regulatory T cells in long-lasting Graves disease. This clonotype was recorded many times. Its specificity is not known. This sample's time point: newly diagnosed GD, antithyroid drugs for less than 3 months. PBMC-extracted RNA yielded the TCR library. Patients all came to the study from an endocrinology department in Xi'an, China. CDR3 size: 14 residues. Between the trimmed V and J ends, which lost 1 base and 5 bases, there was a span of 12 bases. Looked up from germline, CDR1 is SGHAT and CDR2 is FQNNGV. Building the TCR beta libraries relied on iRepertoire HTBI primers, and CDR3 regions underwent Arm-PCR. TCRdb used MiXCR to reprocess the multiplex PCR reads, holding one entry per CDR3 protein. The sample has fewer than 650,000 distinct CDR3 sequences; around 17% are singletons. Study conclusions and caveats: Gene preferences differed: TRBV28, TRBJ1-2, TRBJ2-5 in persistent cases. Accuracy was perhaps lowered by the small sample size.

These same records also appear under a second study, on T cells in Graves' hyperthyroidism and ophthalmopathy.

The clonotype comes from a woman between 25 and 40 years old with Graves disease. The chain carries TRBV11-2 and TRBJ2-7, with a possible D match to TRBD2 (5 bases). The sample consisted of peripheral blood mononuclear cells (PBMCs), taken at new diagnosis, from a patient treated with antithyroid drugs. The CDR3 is CASSLVPAGDEQYF. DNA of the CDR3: TGTGCCAGCAGCTTAGTACCGGCCGGGGACGAGCAGTACTTC. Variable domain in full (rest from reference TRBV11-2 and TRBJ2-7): EAGVAQSPRYKIIEKRQSVAFWCNPISGHATLYWYQQILGQGPKLLIQFQNNGVVDDSQLPKDRFSAERLKGVDSTLKIQPAKLEDSAVYLCASSLVPAGDEQYFGPGTRLTVT.